The 4 T cell receptor beta chains presented below share a single source sample, sequenced in a study of T and B cells in COVID-19 patients. Multiplex PCR with BIOMED2 TRB-A/B primer pools amplified TRB rearrangements. TCRdb re-called the multiplex PCR reads with MiXCR, one entry per CDR3 protein. The data contain approximately 15,000 distinct CDR3 sequences, 29% of them singletons. Each TRB amplification used roughly 220-550 ng of genomic DNA from blood. The material sequenced was blood. These receptors all stem from a human donor who had recovered from COVID-19.

This chain connects TRBV6-5 to TRBJ1-2, with TRBD1 matching 7 bases. The V and J ends lost 6 bases and 7 bases, in that order; junction bases with no gene match: 8. Germline-derived CDR1 and CDR2 are MNHEY and SVGAGI. CDR3 length equals 13 residues. The CDR3 region has the DNA TGTGCCAGCAGAACCGGGACAGACGGTGGCTACACCTTC. Amino acid sequence: CASRTGTDGGYTF.

This chain uses TRBV7-9 with TRBJ2-2; D is unclear. The CDR3 has 13 residues. The ends were cut back, 3 bases at V and 4 bases at J, with 6 bases in the middle. Germline lookup yields CDR1 SEHNR and CDR2 FQNEAQ (reference sequence). CDR3 region: CASSFSVTGELFF. The CDR3 region has the DNA TGTGCCAGCAGCTTCTCGGTCACCGGGGAGCTGTTTTTT.

This sequence joins TRBV6-6 and TRBJ2-1; weak D call: TRBD2 (6 bases). The CDR3 length is 15 residues. V was clipped by 0 bases and J by 2 bases, with 8 bases between them. Germline values: CDR1 MNHNY, CDR2 SVGAGI (reference sequence). CDR3 nucleotides: TGTGCCAGCAGTTACTCTGGCGGGGCCTACAATGAGCAGTTCTTC. Protein: CASSYSGGAYNEQFF.

About this clonotype: It may be a read error: a sequence one base away is much more abundant. The chain joins TRBV29-1 to TRBJ1-2, with 8 bases lining up with TRBD1. From germline, CDR1 is SQVTM and CDR2 ANQGSEA. V was pared by 6 bases and J by 4 bases, with 4 bases of the junction left unmatched. CDR3 length: 12 amino acids. CDR3 sequence: CSVHTGGYGYTF. CDR3 sequence (DNA): TGCAGCGTCCACACAGGGGGCTATGGCTACACCTTC.